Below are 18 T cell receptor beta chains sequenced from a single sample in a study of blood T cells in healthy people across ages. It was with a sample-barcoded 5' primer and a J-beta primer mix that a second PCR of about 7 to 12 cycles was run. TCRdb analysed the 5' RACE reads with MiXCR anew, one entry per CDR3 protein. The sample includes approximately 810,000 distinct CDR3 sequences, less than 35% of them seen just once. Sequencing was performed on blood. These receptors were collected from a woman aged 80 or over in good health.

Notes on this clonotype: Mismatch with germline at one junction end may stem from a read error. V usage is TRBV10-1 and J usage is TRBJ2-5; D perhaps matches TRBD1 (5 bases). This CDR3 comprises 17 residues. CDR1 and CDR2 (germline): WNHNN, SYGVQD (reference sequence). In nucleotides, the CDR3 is TGCGCCAGCAGTGAGTCAGGGTCCAGGGCGTACCAAGAGACCCAGCACTTC. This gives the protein CASSESGSRAYQETQHF.

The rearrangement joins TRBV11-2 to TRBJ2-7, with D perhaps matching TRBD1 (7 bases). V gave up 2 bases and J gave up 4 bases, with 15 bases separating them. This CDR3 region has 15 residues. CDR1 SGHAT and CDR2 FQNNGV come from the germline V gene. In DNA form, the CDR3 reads TGTGCCAGCAGCTTATCGGCGCCAGGGGGGTACGAGCAGTACTTC. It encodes CASSLSAPGGYEQYF.

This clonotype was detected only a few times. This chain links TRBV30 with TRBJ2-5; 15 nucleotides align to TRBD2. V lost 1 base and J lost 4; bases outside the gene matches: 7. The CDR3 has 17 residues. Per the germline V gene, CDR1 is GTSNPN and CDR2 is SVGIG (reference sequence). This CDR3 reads CAWSDPGLAGGRETQYF. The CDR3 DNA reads TGTGCCTGGAGTGACCCTGGACTAGCGGGGGGGCGAGAGACCCAGTACTTC.

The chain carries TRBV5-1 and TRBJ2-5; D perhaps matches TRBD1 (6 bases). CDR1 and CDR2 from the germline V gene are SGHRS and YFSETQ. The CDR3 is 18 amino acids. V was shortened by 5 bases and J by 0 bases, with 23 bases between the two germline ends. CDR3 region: CASSLAPLRGQYQETQYF. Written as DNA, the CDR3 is TGCGCCAGCAGTCTTGCCCCCCTCAGGGGCCAGTACCAAGAGACCCAGTACTTC.

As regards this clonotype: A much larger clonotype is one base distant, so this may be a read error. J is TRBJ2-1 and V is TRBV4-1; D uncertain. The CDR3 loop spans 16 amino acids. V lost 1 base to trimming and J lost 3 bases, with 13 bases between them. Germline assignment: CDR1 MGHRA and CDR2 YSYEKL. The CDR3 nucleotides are TGCGCCAGCAGCCAAGCAATGGGTTTCATCTACAATGAGCAGTTCTTC. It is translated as CASSQAMGFIYNEQFF.

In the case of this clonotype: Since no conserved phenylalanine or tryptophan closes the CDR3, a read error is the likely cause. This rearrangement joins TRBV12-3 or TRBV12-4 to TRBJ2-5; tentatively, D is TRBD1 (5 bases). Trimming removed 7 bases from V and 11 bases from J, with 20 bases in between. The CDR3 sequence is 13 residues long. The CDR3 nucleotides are TGTGCCAGCAAGGGGCAAGGGGTGCATGAGCAGTACCTC. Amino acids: CASKGQGVHEQYL.

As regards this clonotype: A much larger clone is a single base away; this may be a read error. CDR3 sequence reads: CASSSIGGNYGYTF. CDR3 DNA: TGTGCCAGCAGCTCCATCGGGGGCAACTATGGCTACACCTTC. The chain uses TRBV7-2 and TRBJ1-2; TRBD1 might be the D (6 bases). CDR3 length equals 14 residues. The ends were cut back, 4 bases at V and 2 bases at J, with 11 bases in the middle. Germline V gene lookup returns CDR1 SGHTA and CDR2 FQGNSA.

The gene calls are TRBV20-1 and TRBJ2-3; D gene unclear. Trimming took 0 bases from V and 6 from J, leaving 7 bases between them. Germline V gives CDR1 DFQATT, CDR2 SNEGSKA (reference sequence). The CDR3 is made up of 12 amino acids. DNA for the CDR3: TGCAGTGCTAGAGATAACCGGGATACGCAGTATTTT. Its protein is CSARDNRDTQYF.

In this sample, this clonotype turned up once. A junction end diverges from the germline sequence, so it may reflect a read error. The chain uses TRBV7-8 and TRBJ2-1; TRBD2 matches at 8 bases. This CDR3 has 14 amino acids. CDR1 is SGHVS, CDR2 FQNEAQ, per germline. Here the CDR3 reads CAGSFRRGGEEQFF. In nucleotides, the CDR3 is TGTGCCGGCAGCTTTCGTCGGGGGGGTGAGGAGCAGTTCTTC.

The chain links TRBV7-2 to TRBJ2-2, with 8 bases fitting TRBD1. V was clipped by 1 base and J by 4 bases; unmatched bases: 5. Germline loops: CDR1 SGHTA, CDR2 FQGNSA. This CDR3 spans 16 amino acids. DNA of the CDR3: TGTGCCAGCAGCTTAGTCGTCAGGGGGCTCACCGGGGAGCTGTTTTTT. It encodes CASSLVVRGLTGELFF.

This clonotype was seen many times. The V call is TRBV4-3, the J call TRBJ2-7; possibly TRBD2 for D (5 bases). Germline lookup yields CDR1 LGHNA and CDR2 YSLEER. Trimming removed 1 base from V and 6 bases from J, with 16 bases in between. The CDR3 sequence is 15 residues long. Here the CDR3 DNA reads TGCGCCAGCAGCCAAGTTATAGGGTCGGGGAGCGAGCAGTACTTC. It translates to CASSQVIGSGSEQYF.

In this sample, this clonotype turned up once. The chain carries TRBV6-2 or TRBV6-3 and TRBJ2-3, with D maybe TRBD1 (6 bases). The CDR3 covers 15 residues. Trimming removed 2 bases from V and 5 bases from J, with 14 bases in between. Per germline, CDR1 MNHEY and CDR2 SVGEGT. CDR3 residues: CASSYGGQHLDTQYF. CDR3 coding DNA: TGTGCCAGCAGTTACGGAGGACAGCATTTAGATACGCAGTATTTT.

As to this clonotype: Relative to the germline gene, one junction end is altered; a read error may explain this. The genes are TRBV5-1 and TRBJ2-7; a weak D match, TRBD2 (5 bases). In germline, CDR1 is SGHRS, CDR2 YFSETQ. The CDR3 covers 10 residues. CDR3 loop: CASSDDGGDF. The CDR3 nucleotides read TGCGCCAGCAGCGATGATGGAGGAGACTTC. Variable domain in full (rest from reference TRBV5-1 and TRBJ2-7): KAGVTQTPRYLIKTRGQQVTLSCSPISGHRSVSWYQQTPGQGLQFLFEYFSETQRNKGNFPGRFSGRQFSNSRSEMNVSTLELGDSALYLCASSDDGGDFGPGTRLTVT.

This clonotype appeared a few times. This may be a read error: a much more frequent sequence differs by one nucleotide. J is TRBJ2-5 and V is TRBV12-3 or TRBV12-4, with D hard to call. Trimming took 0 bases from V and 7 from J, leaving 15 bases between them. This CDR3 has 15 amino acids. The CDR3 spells CASSLALPPAGTQYF. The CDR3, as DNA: TGTGCCAGCAGTTTAGCCCTACCACCGGCAGGGACCCAGTACTTC.

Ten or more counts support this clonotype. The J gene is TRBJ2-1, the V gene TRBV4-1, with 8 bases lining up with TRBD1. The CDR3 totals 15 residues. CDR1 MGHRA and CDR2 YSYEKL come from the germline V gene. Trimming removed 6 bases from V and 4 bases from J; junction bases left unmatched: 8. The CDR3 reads CASRDRDFSYNEQFF. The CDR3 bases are TGCGCCAGCAGGGACAGGGACTTCTCTTACAATGAGCAGTTCTTC.

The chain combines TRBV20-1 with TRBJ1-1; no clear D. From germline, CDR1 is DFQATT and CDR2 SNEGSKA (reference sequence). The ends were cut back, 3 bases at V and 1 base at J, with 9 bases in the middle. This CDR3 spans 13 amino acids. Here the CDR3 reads CSARGGPNTEAFF. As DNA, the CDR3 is TGCAGTGCTAGGGGAGGACCGAACACTGAAGCTTTCTTT.

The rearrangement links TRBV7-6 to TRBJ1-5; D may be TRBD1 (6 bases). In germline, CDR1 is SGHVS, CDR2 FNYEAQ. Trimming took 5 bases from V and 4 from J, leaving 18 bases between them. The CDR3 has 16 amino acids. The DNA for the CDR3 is TGTGCCAGCAGCGCACAATCAGGGGTGGCAAATCAGCCCCAGCATTTT. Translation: CASSAQSGVANQPQHF.

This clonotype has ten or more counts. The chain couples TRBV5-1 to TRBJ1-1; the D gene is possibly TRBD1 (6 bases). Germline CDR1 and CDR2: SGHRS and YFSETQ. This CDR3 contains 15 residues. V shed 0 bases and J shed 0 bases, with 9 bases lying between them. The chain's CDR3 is CASSLGTGMNTEAFF. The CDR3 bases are TGCGCCAGCAGCTTGGGTACAGGGATGAACACTGAAGCTTTCTTT.